This T cell receptor (beta chain) was retrieved from a study of shared clonotypes between healthy human individuals. Study-wide results and caveats: Clonotype sharing across donors was expected to vary with sequencing depth.

The CDR3 runs 15 residues. Germline CDR1 is MDHEN and CDR2 is SYDVKM. V lost 5 bases to trimming and J lost 0 bases; unmatched junction nucleotides: 6. Per the original data handling: Owing to the provision of junction-only sequences devoid of quality scores by immunoSEQ, filtering differed. Using immunoSEQ multiplex PCR, the repertoire was profiled, and TCRdb retains in-frame clones only, with some absent. V, J and clone size are taken as reported in that table, and D and trimming were inferred from the DNA itself. Counted here are about 990,000 clones, around three quarters occurring once; the ten biggest clones make up 0.55% to 0.7%. As to this clone: As yet, its antigen is unknown.

Everyone who donated was a Caucasian adult who lived in Nashville, Tennessee. Negatively enriched CD4+ T cells were divided by CD45RA into naive and memory. This clonotype was sampled from a man between 18 and 35 years old in good health. Some clones in this sample may be carry-over from other donors' samples. The genes are TRBV28 and TRBJ1-2, with TRBD1 matching over 7 bases. Sequencing was carried out using memory CD4+ T cells from PBMCs. The subset denotes: CD45RA-negative fraction. For the CDR3, the DNA is TGTGCCAGCAGTCTGGGACAGATAGCTAACTATGGCTACACCTTC. This codes for CASSLGQIANYGYTF.